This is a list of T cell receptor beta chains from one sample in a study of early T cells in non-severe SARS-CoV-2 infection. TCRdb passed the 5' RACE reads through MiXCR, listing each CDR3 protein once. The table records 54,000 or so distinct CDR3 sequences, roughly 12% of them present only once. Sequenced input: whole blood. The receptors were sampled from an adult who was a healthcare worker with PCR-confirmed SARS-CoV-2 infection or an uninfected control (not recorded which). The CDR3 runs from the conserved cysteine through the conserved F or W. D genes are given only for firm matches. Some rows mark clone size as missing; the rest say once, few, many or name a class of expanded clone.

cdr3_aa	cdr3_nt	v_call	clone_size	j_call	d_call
CSVGLDYNEQFF	TGCAGCGTCGGGCTAGATTACAATGAGCAGTTCTTC	TRBV29-1	few	TRBJ2-1	.
CASLLGGGTDTQYF	TGTGCCAGCCTTTTAGGAGGAGGCACAGATACGCAGTATTTT	TRBV2	many	TRBJ2-3	.
CASSLLAGVVTDTQYF	TGTGCCAGCAGCTTACTAGCGGGAGTTGTGACAGATACGCAGTATTTT	TRBV11-2	few	TRBJ2-3	TRBD2
CASSLTNEQFF	TGTGCCAGCAGCTTAACCAATGAGCAGTTCTTC	TRBV7-3	many	TRBJ2-1	.
CASKREGQQADTQYF	TGCGCCAGCAAGCGGGAGGGACAACAGGCAGATACGCAGTATTTT	TRBV5-1	.	TRBJ2-3	TRBD2
CASRLGLLYEQYF	TGTGCAAGTCGCTTGGGACTGCTCTACGAGCAGTACTTC	TRBV12-2	few	TRBJ2-7	.
CSVAADQETQYF	TGCAGCGTTGCCGCGGATCAAGAGACCCAGTACTTC	TRBV29-1	few	TRBJ2-5	.
CASSFVSGQRSYEQYF	TGTGCCAGCAGCTTCGTTTCGGGACAGCGCTCCTACGAGCAGTACTTC	TRBV7-9	.	TRBJ2-7	TRBD1
CASSLSTYEQYF	TGCGCCAGCAGCCTATCTACCTACGAGCAGTACTTC	TRBV5-1	.	TRBJ2-7	.
CASSAYRGASGYTF	TGTGCCAGCAGTGCCTACAGGGGAGCAAGCGGCTACACCTTC	TRBV12-3/TRBV12-4	many	TRBJ1-2	TRBD1
CASSRTGTDTQYF	TGTGCCAGTAGTAGGACAGGCACAGATACGCAGTATTTT	TRBV19	.	TRBJ2-3	.
CASSQLGSTDTQYF	TGTGCCAGCAGCCAGTTGGGGAGCACAGATACGCAGTATTTT	TRBV3-1	few	TRBJ2-3	.
CASSDSVGDNRGSAFF	TGTGCCAGCAGCGATAGTGTGGGGGATAACAGGGGATCAGCTTTCTTT	TRBV9	.	TRBJ1-1	TRBD1
CASSVGPASSYNEQFF	TGCGCCAGCAGCGTGGGACCGGCAAGCTCCTACAATGAGCAGTTCTTC	TRBV5-1	.	TRBJ2-1	.
CASSLWVSPLHF	TGTGCCAGCAGTTTGTGGGTTTCACCCCTCCACTTT	TRBV12-3/TRBV12-4	.	TRBJ1-6	.
CSAENRGNTEAFF	TGCAGTGCTGAAAACAGGGGGAACACTGAAGCTTTCTTT	TRBV20-1	.	TRBJ1-1	TRBD1
CASSKWTGQYNEQFF	TGTGCCAGCAGCAAGTGGACAGGGCAATACAATGAGCAGTTCTTC	TRBV7-3	.	TRBJ2-1	TRBD1
CSARLGRGTDTQYF	TGCAGTGCTAGATTGGGGCGCGGTACAGATACGCAGTATTTT	TRBV20-1	many	TRBJ2-3	.
CASSTHRQATLTDTQYF	TGTGCCAGCAGTACCCACCGACAGGCCACACTCACAGATACGCAGTATTTT	TRBV6-5	.	TRBJ2-3	.
CSVGQLNTEAFF	TGCAGCGTTGGACAGCTGAACACTGAAGCTTTCTTT	TRBV29-1	many	TRBJ1-1	.
CASSFDFNEKLSF	TGTGCCAGCAGCTTCGATTTTAATGAAAAACTGTCTTTT	TRBV7-9	.	TRBJ1-4	.
CASSPPLEIGANVLTF	TGTGCCAGCAGTCCTCCATTGGAGATTGGGGCCAACGTCCTGACTTTC	TRBV11-2	many	TRBJ2-6	.
CASSRSPLEKLFF	TGTGCCAGCAGCCGATCCCCTTTAGAAAAACTGTTTTTT	TRBV3-1	.	TRBJ1-4	.